This T cell receptor (beta chain) came from a study of T-cell reconstitution after alpha-beta-depleted transplantation in children. Using unique molecular identifiers, the investigators prepared the TCRbeta library. One entry per CDR3 protein results from TCRdb running MiXCR on the PCR reads. The repertoire has around 410,000 distinct CDR3 sequences, 9.5% to 13% of them found once; the top ten carry roughly 6%. This clonotype showed up just a few times. Trimming took 2 bases from V and 5 from J, leaving 25 bases between them. CDR3 length: 19 amino acids. CDR1 is SGHTA, CDR2 FQGNSA, per germline. This specimen was PBMCs from the stem cell graft donor, taken from the stem cell graft. The chain has TRBV7-2 and TRBJ2-1; D is perhaps TRBD1 or TRBD2 (5 bases each). This TCR came from a human donor who donated a stem cell graft to a child with acute myeloid leukemia. The CDR3 nucleotides are TGTGCCAGCAGCTTATTTTCCTCCGGCAGACCCGGGACCGACAATGAGCAGTTCTTC. It translates to CASSLFSSGRPGTDNEQFF.